These T cell receptor beta chains were read from a single sample in a study of T-cell memory formation after mild COVID-19. TCRdb recomputed calls from the 5' RACE reads with MiXCR, one row per CDR3 protein. The table lists around 530,000 distinct CDR3 sequences, about 20% of them singletons, with roughly 9.1% in the top ten. The sequenced sample consisted of PBMCs or a T cell subset sorted from them (not recorded which). The receptors here all came from an adult woman who had mild COVID-19 (a few samples of this study predate the infection). Cell type and time point are not known. The CDR3 runs from the conserved cysteine through the conserved F or W. The D gene is left open where the match is weak. Rows give clone size only sometimes, using once, few, many, or a class for an expanded clone.

CDR3nt: TGTGCCAGCAGCCCACCCGGGACTAGCGGTTCCTACAATGAGCAGTTCTTC
CDR3aa: CASSPPGTSGSYNEQFF
d_gene: TRBD2
v_gene: TRBV3-1
j_gene: TRBJ2-1
abundance: -

CDR3nt: TGTGCCAGCAGGCCAGGGGGCAAGGGTGAGCAGTTCTTC
CDR3aa: CASRPGGKGEQFF
d_gene: TRBD1
v_gene: TRBV7-2
j_gene: TRBJ2-1
abundance: few

CDR3nt: TGTGCCAGCAGTTCTAGCGAGGCCGGGGCCTACGAGCAGTACTTC
CDR3aa: CASSSSEAGAYEQYF
d_gene: -
v_gene: TRBV12-3/TRBV12-4
j_gene: TRBJ2-7
abundance: few

CDR3nt: TGCAGTGCGCCTACCCCGGGGGGAATGACAGATACGCAGTATTTT
CDR3aa: CSAPTPGGMTDTQYF
d_gene: TRBD2
v_gene: TRBV20-1
j_gene: TRBJ2-3
abundance: -

CDR3nt: TGTGCCAGCAGTGAACATAAGGGCCTAGCGGGGAATACGCAGTATTTT
CDR3aa: CASSEHKGLAGNTQYF
d_gene: TRBD2
v_gene: TRBV2
j_gene: TRBJ2-3
abundance: many

CDR3nt: TGTGCCTGGAGTTCGGGACTAGCGGGATTGAATGAGCAGTTCTTC
CDR3aa: CAWSSGLAGLNEQFF
d_gene: TRBD2
v_gene: TRBV30
j_gene: TRBJ2-1
abundance: -

CDR3nt: TGTGCCAGCAGCCCACGGGACAGCGGGTGGAGGACTAGGAGCTCCTATAATTCACCCCTCCACTTT
CDR3aa: CASSPRDSGWRTRSSYNSPLHF
d_gene: TRBD1
v_gene: TRBV7-2
j_gene: TRBJ1-6
abundance: -

CDR3nt: TGTGCCAGCAGCTTCAGTTACGGAAAAGAGACCCAGTACTTC
CDR3aa: CASSFSYGKETQYF
d_gene: -
v_gene: TRBV7-2
j_gene: TRBJ2-5
abundance: -

CDR3nt: TGTGCCACCAGCAGAGATGGGCATCAGCCCCAGCATTTT
CDR3aa: CATSRDGHQPQHF
d_gene: -
v_gene: TRBV15
j_gene: TRBJ1-5
abundance: few

CDR3nt: TGCGCCAGCAGCCAAGGCACGTGGTTGGGGACGGACAAGGCGTTCTACAATGAGCAGTTCTTC
CDR3aa: CASSQGTWLGTDKAFYNEQFF
d_gene: -
v_gene: TRBV4-3
j_gene: TRBJ2-1
abundance: few

CDR3nt: TGTGCCAGCAGACGCCGGACAGGGGATAATTCACCCCTCCACTTT
CDR3aa: CASRRRTGDNSPLHF
d_gene: TRBD1
v_gene: TRBV6-5
j_gene: TRBJ1-6
abundance: few

CDR3nt: TGCAGCGGAGATACGACAGGTGGAGAGACCCAGTACTTC
CDR3aa: CSGDTTGGETQYF
d_gene: -
v_gene: TRBV29-1
j_gene: TRBJ2-5
abundance: few

CDR3nt: TGTGCCAGCAGTTTAAGGGCCAGCGCCGAGACCCAGTACTTC
CDR3aa: CASSLRASAETQYF
d_gene: -
v_gene: TRBV12-3/TRBV12-4
j_gene: TRBJ2-5
abundance: -

CDR3nt: TGTGCCAGCAGCTTAGCCCGGAACATCCAAGAGACCCAGTACTTC
CDR3aa: CASSLARNIQETQYF
d_gene: -
v_gene: TRBV7-6
j_gene: TRBJ2-5
abundance: few

CDR3nt: TGTGCCACGGGAAAACCCGACTCCACAGATACGCAGTATTTT
CDR3aa: CATGKPDSTDTQYF
d_gene: -
v_gene: TRBV5-4
j_gene: TRBJ2-3
abundance: few

CDR3nt: TGTGCCACCACCCGGACAGGGGTTCGGGAGACCCAGTACTTC
CDR3aa: CATTRTGVRETQYF
d_gene: TRBD1
v_gene: TRBV19
j_gene: TRBJ2-5
abundance: -

CDR3nt: TGTGCCAGCAGCGCCCTGGGACAGGGAAATGGCTACACCTTC
CDR3aa: CASSALGQGNGYTF
d_gene: TRBD1
v_gene: TRBV2
j_gene: TRBJ1-2
abundance: -

CDR3nt: TGCGCCAGCAGCCAAGAAGTGGGCGGGAGGCCCTACAATGAGCAGTTCTTC
CDR3aa: CASSQEVGGRPYNEQFF
d_gene: TRBD2
v_gene: TRBV4-3
j_gene: TRBJ2-1
abundance: few

CDR3nt: TGTGCCTGGAGGGAAACAGGGTTGCACCTCACAGATACGCAGTATTTT
CDR3aa: CAWRETGLHLTDTQYF
d_gene: -
v_gene: TRBV30
j_gene: TRBJ2-3
abundance: -

CDR3nt: TGCGCCTCGGGGGGCCGATCCTACAATGAGCAGTTCTTC
CDR3aa: CASGGRSYNEQFF
d_gene: -
v_gene: TRBV5-1
j_gene: TRBJ2-1
abundance: -

CDR3nt: TGCGCCAGCAGCCCCCAAACGAGCCCAGGGGACGAGCAGTACTTC
CDR3aa: CASSPQTSPGDEQYF
d_gene: -
v_gene: TRBV5-1
j_gene: TRBJ2-7
abundance: few

CDR3nt: TGCAGTGCTGACCTCGGGGGGTGGAGGGAGACCCAGTACTTC
CDR3aa: CSADLGGWRETQYF
d_gene: TRBD2
v_gene: TRBV20-1
j_gene: TRBJ2-5
abundance: once

CDR3nt: TGTGCCAGCAGCTTAGTAGCGGGGGCCTCAGATACGCAGTATTTT
CDR3aa: CASSLVAGASDTQYF
d_gene: TRBD2
v_gene: TRBV7-2
j_gene: TRBJ2-3
abundance: -

CDR3nt: TGCAGATGCGTCGGGCGGGGACCGTACAATGAGCAGTTCTTC
CDR3aa: CRCVGRGPYNEQFF
d_gene: -
v_gene: TRBV20-1
j_gene: TRBJ2-1
abundance: -

CDR3nt: TGTGCCAGCAGCCCTTGGGGGACTCCATCCTACAATGAGCAGTTCTTC
CDR3aa: CASSPWGTPSYNEQFF
d_gene: -
v_gene: TRBV27
j_gene: TRBJ2-1
abundance: few

CDR3nt: TGCAGTGCTAGACCGTACGAACAGGGAGGCGACGAGCAGTACTTC
CDR3aa: CSARPYEQGGDEQYF
d_gene: -
v_gene: TRBV20-1
j_gene: TRBJ2-7
abundance: -

CDR3nt: TGTGCCAGCTCCTGGACTAGCTACGAGCAGTACTTC
CDR3aa: CASSWTSYEQYF
d_gene: TRBD2
v_gene: TRBV11-3
j_gene: TRBJ2-7
abundance: few

CDR3nt: TGCGCCAGCAGCAAGAGCTCCACCGGGGAGACCCAGTACTTC
CDR3aa: CASSKSSTGETQYF
d_gene: -
v_gene: TRBV5-1
j_gene: TRBJ2-5
abundance: few

CDR3nt: TGTGCCAGCAGTTACGATGTGGTAGCGGGTTCCAATGAGCAGTTCTTC
CDR3aa: CASSYDVVAGSNEQFF
d_gene: TRBD2
v_gene: TRBV6-2/TRBV6-3
j_gene: TRBJ2-1
abundance: few

CDR3nt: TGCGCCAGCAGCCAAGATGACGGAGGCACTGAAGCTTTCTTT
CDR3aa: CASSQDDGGTEAFF
d_gene: -
v_gene: TRBV4-1
j_gene: TRBJ1-1
abundance: -

CDR3nt: TGTGCCAGCAACAACGAGGGGGACCACACCGGGGAGCTGTTTTTT
CDR3aa: CASNNEGDHTGELFF
d_gene: -
v_gene: TRBV6-5
j_gene: TRBJ2-2
abundance: -

CDR3nt: TGCGCCAGCAGCGGGGGCAGGGGGCGGTCAGATACGCAGTATTTT
CDR3aa: CASSGGRGRSDTQYF
d_gene: TRBD1
v_gene: TRBV5-1
j_gene: TRBJ2-3
abundance: many

CDR3nt: TGCGCCAGCAGCCCCTCCGGACTGCAGAACACCGGGGAGCTGTTTTTT
CDR3aa: CASSPSGLQNTGELFF
d_gene: -
v_gene: TRBV5-1
j_gene: TRBJ2-2
abundance: -

CDR3nt: TGTGCCAGCAGATGGAGGGCTGCAAAAGAGACCCAGTACTTC
CDR3aa: CASRWRAAKETQYF
d_gene: -
v_gene: TRBV11-2
j_gene: TRBJ2-5
abundance: -

CDR3nt: TGTGCCAGTAGTATAAGGACGGATTCCTACGAGCAGTACTTC
CDR3aa: CASSIRTDSYEQYF
d_gene: -
v_gene: TRBV19
j_gene: TRBJ2-7
abundance: few

CDR3nt: TGTGCCAGCAGCAGTCGACAGGGTTACTTGCGAGCTGAAGCTTTCTTT
CDR3aa: CASSSRQGYLRAEAFF
d_gene: TRBD1
v_gene: TRBV11-2
j_gene: TRBJ1-1
abundance: -

CDR3nt: TGTGCCAGCAGCTTAGCCTGGGGGGCCGACAATGAGCAGTTCTTC
CDR3aa: CASSLAWGADNEQFF
d_gene: -
v_gene: TRBV7-6
j_gene: TRBJ2-1
abundance: few

CDR3nt: TGTGCCAGCAGCCAAGAGAGGACGGGGGAGCCTACGAAGGCACACAATGAGCAGTTCTTC
CDR3aa: CASSQERTGEPTKAHNEQFF
d_gene: -
v_gene: TRBV3-1
j_gene: TRBJ2-1
abundance: few

CDR3nt: TGTGCCAGCAGCCAACAGCGGGGGGTAGGAGATACGCAGTATTTT
CDR3aa: CASSQQRGVGDTQYF
d_gene: TRBD2
v_gene: TRBV7-2
j_gene: TRBJ2-3
abundance: few

CDR3nt: TGTGCCAGCAGCAGGGCCCCGGAGAGGGGCCGGACGCAAGAGACCCAGTACTTC
CDR3aa: CASSRAPERGRTQETQYF
d_gene: -
v_gene: TRBV21-1
j_gene: TRBJ2-5
abundance: -